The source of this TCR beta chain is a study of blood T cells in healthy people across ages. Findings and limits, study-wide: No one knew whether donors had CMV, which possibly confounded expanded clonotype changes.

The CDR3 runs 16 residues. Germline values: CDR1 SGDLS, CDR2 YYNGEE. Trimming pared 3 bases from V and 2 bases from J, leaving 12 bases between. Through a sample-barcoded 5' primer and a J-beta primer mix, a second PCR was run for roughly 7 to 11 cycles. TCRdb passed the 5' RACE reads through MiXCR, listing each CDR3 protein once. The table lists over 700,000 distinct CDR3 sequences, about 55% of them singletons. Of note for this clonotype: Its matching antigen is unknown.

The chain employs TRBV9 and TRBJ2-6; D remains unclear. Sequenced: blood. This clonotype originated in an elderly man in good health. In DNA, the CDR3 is TGTGCCAGCAGCGCCTATAGTAGTGCTGGGGCCAACGTCCTGACTTTC. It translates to CASSAYSSAGANVLTF.